The 3 T cell receptor beta chains reported below all come from one sample, sequenced in a study of T cells in Graves' hyperthyroidism and ophthalmopathy. RNA transcripts provided the source from which TCR beta CDR3 regions were amplified. The HTBI primer set drove a first-round RT-PCR of the TCR CDR3. TCRdb analysed the multiplex PCR reads with MiXCR anew, one entry per CDR3 protein. The data show hundreds of thousands of distinct CDR3 sequences, with approximately 19% seen just once and approximately 15% held by the top ten. Material: blood. These receptors all come from a woman aged 45-60 years with Graves' hyperthyroidism that later progressed to Graves' ophthalmopathy.

This clonotype showed up many times. The chain combines TRBV11-2 with TRBJ2-5, with D tentatively TRBD1 (6 bases). The CDR3 is made up of 13 amino acids. The V gene's germline CDR1 is SGHAT and CDR2 FQNNGV. CDR3 in DNA: TGTGCGTCGGCCACAGGAACAGGGGAGACCCAGTACTTC. The encoded protein is CASATGTGETQYF.

The V gene is TRBV6-1, the J gene TRBJ2-7; maybe TRBD2 (5 bases). This CDR3 comprises 16 residues. Germline CDR1 MNHNS, CDR2 SASEGT. Trimming removed 2 bases from V and 0 bases from J, with 14 bases in between. This CDR3 is CASSESLGLSSYEQYF. DNA of the CDR3: TGTGCCAGCAGTGAATCGCTAGGACTTAGCTCCTACGAGCAGTACTTC.

This clonotype was counted ten times or more. The V call is TRBV30, the J call TRBJ2-2; unclear D gene. CDR1 and CDR2 (germline): GTSNPN, SVGIG (reference sequence). The CDR3 consists of 14 residues. Trimming took off 2 bases at V and 3 bases at J, with 10 bases between the two ends. The CDR3 loop is CAWSLAVYTGELFF. Here the CDR3 DNA reads TGTGCCTGGAGTCTCGCAGTCTACACCGGGGAGCTGTTTTTT. Based on the CDR3 plus reference TRBV30 and TRBJ2-2, the full variable domain is SQTIHQWPATLVQPVGSPLSLECTVEGTSNPNLYWYRQAAGRGLQLLFYSVGIGQISSEVPQNLSASRPQDRQFILSSKKLLLSDSGFYLCAWSLAVYTGELFFGEGSRLTVL.